This paragraph covers one T cell receptor (beta chain) sequence. Here immunoSEQ multiplex PCR was the method, and the copy in TCRdb shows in-frame clones only, minus some. This table holds some 350,000 clones, around 87% found once. The data originate from a study of blood T cell repertoires in COVID-19. At the level of the study: There were acute and convalescent COVID-19 samples, and they came from the United States, Italy and Spain. Sources were T cells, B-cell-depleted T cells, or PBMCs; the material itself was cDNA or gDNA.

Germline V gene data show CDR1 as SEHNR and CDR2 as FQNEAQ (reference sequence). The V end lost 3 bases, the J end lost 5 bases, and 16 bases lay between the germline ends. The CDR3 consists of 15 residues. The sample comprised peripheral blood. This TCR derives from a man between 18 and 35 years old with active or convalescent COVID-19. V is TRBV7-9 and J is TRBJ1-1; D possibly corresponds to TRBD1 (6 bases). CDR3 nucleotide sequence: TGTGCCAGCAGCTTTTGGTCAGGGGCCGGGACTGAAGCTTTCTTT. This codes for CASSFWSGAGTEAFF.